The 27 T cell receptor beta chains presented below share a single source sample, sequenced in a study of cytomegalovirus exposure and HLA in healthy donors. PCR was performed using 60 Vbeta and 13 Jbeta primers. Clones were read by immunoSEQ multiplex PCR, and TCRdb kept only the in-frame ones, dropping some. The sample shows around 150,000 clones, roughly 82% of them seen only once. The sample consisted of PBMCs. Receptor source: a man aged 50 to 60 in good health and CMV-seropositive.

The table lists this clone with a few counts. CDR3 nucleotides: TGTGCCAGCAGTCCCCTGTGGGCGGGCGAGCAGTACTTC. This translates into CASSPLWAGEQYF. The V gene is TRBV28, the J gene TRBJ2-5, with D tentatively TRBD2 (5 bases). Matching the DNA end better, TRBJ2-7 makes the J call doubtful. The length of the CDR3 is 13 residues. CDR1 is MDHEN and CDR2 is SYDVKM in the germline V gene.

This chain links TRBV27 with TRBJ1-1, with D possibly TRBD1 on 5 matching bases. The ends were cut back, 6 bases at V and 4 bases at J, with 15 bases in the middle. Germline loops: CDR1 MNHEY, CDR2 SMNVEV (reference sequence). The CDR3 spans 14 residues. CDR3 in amino acids: CASRTRPGFTEAFF. CDR3 nucleotide sequence: TGTGCCAGCAGAACACGTCCAGGGTTCACTGAAGCTTTCTTT.

The chain links TRBV25-1 to TRBJ1-4; D might be TRBD1 (6 bases). The length of the CDR3 is 18 residues. V was pared by 1 base and J by 0 bases, with 15 bases between. Germline values: CDR1 MGHDK, CDR2 SYGVNS. CDR3 residues: CASSEWQGSVATNEKLFF. The CDR3 nucleotides are TGTGCCAGCAGTGAATGGCAGGGGTCGGTTGCAACTAATGAAAAACTGTTTTTT.

V is TRBV5-6 and J is TRBJ1-6; D is perhaps TRBD1 (6 bases). Deletions cut 1 base from V and 6 bases from J, with 11 bases between. CDR3 size: 15 residues. Germline lookup yields CDR1 SGHDT and CDR2 YYEEEE. CDR3 nucleotide sequence: TGTGCCAGCAGCTTGAAAACAGGGTCTAATTCACCCCTCCACTTT. Amino acid sequence: CASSLKTGSNSPLHF.

V and J are TRBV7-9 and TRBJ2-1; no clear D gene. V was cut by 5 bases and J by 9 bases, with 8 bases left in between. Germline values: CDR1 SEHNR, CDR2 FQNEAQ (reference sequence). The CDR3 is made up of 11 amino acids. CDR3 loop: CASSPEAEQFF. CDR3 bases: TGTGCCAGCAGCCCAGAGGCTGAGCAGTTCTTC.

This clone appeared a single time. This chain joins TRBV15 and TRBJ2-6; weak D call: TRBD2 (6 bases). The CDR3 covers 19 residues. Trimming removed 2 bases from V and 0 bases from J, with 17 bases in between. The germline gives CDR1 LNHNV, CDR2 YYDKDF (reference sequence). The CDR3 DNA sequence: TGTGCCACCAGCAGACCAAGGGACTGGGCTTTCTCTGGGGCCAACGTCCTGACTTTC. Its translation: CATSRPRDWAFSGANVLTF.

The chain links TRBV15 to TRBJ2-7; no reliable D call. The V gene's germline CDR1 is LNHNV and CDR2 YYDKDF (reference sequence). Trimming left V 4 bases short and J 2 bases short, with 9 bases between. The CDR3 length is 13 residues. This CDR3 is CATSIYNTYEQYF. For the CDR3, the DNA is TGTGCCACCAGCATTTATAACACCTACGAGCAGTACTTC. The entire variable domain, with the rest obtained from reference TRBV15 and TRBJ2-7, is as follows: DAMVIQNPRYQVTQFGKPVTLSCSQTLNHNVMYWYQQKSSQAPKLLFHYYDKDFNNEADTPDNFQSRRPNTSFCFLDIRSPGLGDTAMYLCATSIYNTYEQYFGPGTRLTVT.

The chain links TRBV14 to TRBJ2-6, with 7 bases fitting TRBD1. Germline V lookup: CDR1 SGHDN, CDR2 FVKESK. The CDR3 has 17 amino acids. V lost 4 bases and J lost 0; bases outside the gene matches: 6. CDR3 region: CASSPPGQPSGANVLTF. The CDR3 bases are TGTGCCAGCAGCCCCCCGGGACAGCCCTCTGGGGCCAACGTCCTGACTTTC.

V usage is TRBV6-5 and J usage is TRBJ1-3, with unresolved D. This CDR3 contains 15 residues. CDR1 and CDR2 (germline): MNHEY, SVGAGI. V was pared by 6 bases and J by 0 bases, with 12 bases between. The CDR3 here is CASRGGESSGNTIYF. CDR3 sequence (DNA): TGTGCCAGCAGGGGCGGGGAGAGCTCTGGAAACACCATATATTTT.

This clone was seen once. The V gene is TRBV7-3, the J gene TRBJ2-1, with TRBD2 matching over 8 bases. The CDR3 contains 15 residues. Germline loops: CDR1 SGHTA, CDR2 FQGTGA. With 6 bases clipped from V and 2 bases from J, the junction kept 6 bases outside the gene matches. This CDR3 is CASRKAGGTYNEQFF. CDR3 bases: TGTGCCAGCAGAAAGGCGGGGGGTACCTACAATGAGCAGTTCTTC.

Details on this clone: Relative to the germline gene, one junction end is altered; a read error may explain this. The chain carries TRBV6-1 and TRBJ2-7; 14 nucleotides line up with TRBD2. This CDR3 region has 15 residues. CDR1 MNHNS and CDR2 SASEGT come from the germline V gene. The CDR3 region has the DNA TGTGCCAGCAGTGACACCGGGACTAGCGGGAGTCTGAACCGCTTC. Amino acid sequence: CASSDTGTSGSLNRF.

With respect to this clone: An end of the junction differs from the germline gene, which may be a read error. The chain links TRBV15 to TRBJ1-1; possible D gene TRBD1, 6 bases. There are 12 residues in the CDR3. Germline V gene sequence: CDR1 LNHNV, CDR2 YYDKDF (reference sequence). The CDR3 is CATSGTTGVCLF. CDR3 nucleotide sequence: TGTGCCACCAGCGGAACGACAGGAGTTTGTCTCTTT.

The rearrangement links TRBV5-1 to TRBJ2-7; 8 bases are a match to TRBD1. J lost 3 bases, V lost 3 bases, and 5 bases had no gene match. CDR3 length equals 14 residues. Germline assignment: CDR1 SGHRS and CDR2 YFSETQ. The CDR3 DNA reads TGCGCCAGCAGCTCCGAAGGACAGGGCTACGAGCAGTACTTC. Translated: CASSSEGQGYEQYF.

The chain has TRBV5-1 and TRBJ1-6; unclear D gene. From germline, CDR1 is SGHRS and CDR2 YFSETQ. The germline V and J ends were trimmed by 2 bases and 5 bases, with 8 bases remaining between them. This CDR3 comprises 14 residues. CDR3 sequence (DNA): TGCGCCAGCAGCTTTCTACGGGATAATTCACCCCTCCACTTT. This codes for CASSFLRDNSPLHF.

This clone has more than one count but fewer than ten. The J gene is TRBJ2-5, the V gene TRBV7-2, with TRBD2 matching over 9 bases. The CDR3 contains 15 residues. The ends lost 1 base at V and 5 bases at J; junction bases unmatched: 5. Per germline, CDR1 SGHTA and CDR2 FQGNSA. CDR3 sequence reads: CASSLVAGGPETQYF. As DNA, the CDR3 is TGTGCCAGCAGCTTAGTTGCGGGAGGGCCCGAGACCCAGTACTTC.

V gene TRBV9 combines with J gene TRBJ2-1; maybe TRBD2 (6 bases). Trimming removed 3 bases from V and 12 bases from J, with 25 bases in between. The CDR3 consists of 16 residues. The germline V gene has CDR1 SGDLS and CDR2 YYNGEE. The CDR3: CASSASHAGLRPRQFF. The CDR3, as DNA: TGTGCCAGCAGCGCGTCCCATGCCGGACTACGCCCAAGGCAGTTCTTC.

The V call is TRBV6-5, the J call TRBJ1-5; 11 bases line up with TRBD1. The CDR3 has 15 residues. V lost 5 bases and J lost 3; bases outside the gene matches: 3. Germline-derived CDR1 and CDR2 are MNHEY and SVGAGI. CDR3 loop: CASSRDRGDNQPQHF. The CDR3 DNA follows: TGTGCCAGCAGTCGGGACAGGGGGGACAATCAGCCCCAGCATTTT.

The chain links TRBV5-1 to TRBJ2-5; D unclear. This CDR3 has 10 amino acids. Trimming removed 9 bases from V and 5 bases from J, with 8 bases in between. The germline CDR1 and CDR2 sequences are SGHRS and YFSETQ. CDR3 sequence: CAIPEETQYF. The CDR3 DNA reads as TGCGCCATTCCTGAGGAGACCCAGTACTTC.

CDR3 bases: TGTGCCAGTAGTATAGTCCGTGACTATGGCTACACCTTC. It yields the protein CASSIVRDYGYTF. The chain uses TRBV19 and TRBJ1-2; D is undetermined. Looked up from germline, CDR1 is LNHDA and CDR2 is SQIVND (reference sequence). This CDR3 is 13 amino acids long. With 1 base removed from V and 3 bases from J, the gap between germline ends came to 6 bases.

The V and J genes are TRBV29-1 and TRBJ1-5; D is uncertain. The CDR3 is 14 residues long. CDR1 is SQVTM, CDR2 ANQGSEA, per germline. V was cut by 0 bases and J by 3 bases, with 9 bases left in between. As DNA, the CDR3 is TGCAGCGTTGAAGAGGGAGGGTTCAATCAGCCCCAGCATTTT. This gives the protein CSVEEGGFNQPQHF.

The chain has TRBV5-4 and TRBJ2-6, with TRBD1 matching 7 bases. The junction had 3 bases not matched to a gene; V was cut back by 4 bases and J by 2 bases. Germline-derived CDR1 and CDR2 are SGHNT and YYREEE (reference sequence). The CDR3 is 15 residues long. The CDR3 DNA reads TGTGCCAGCAGCGGAGACAGGGCTGGGGCCAACGTCCTGACTTTC. Protein product: CASSGDRAGANVLTF. The variable domain in full, completed from reference TRBV5-4 and TRBJ2-6, reads ETGVTQSPTHLIKTRGQQVTLRCSSQSGHNTVSWYQQALGQGPQFIFQYYREEENGRGNFPPRFSGLQFPNYSSELNVNALELDDSALYLCASSGDRAGANVLTFGAGSRLTVL.

The chain links TRBV4-3 to TRBJ2-2; 8 nucleotides align to TRBD2. V trimming: 1 base; J trimming: 1 base; junction bases outside the gene matches: 2. Germline lookup yields CDR1 LGHNA and CDR2 YSLEER. The CDR3 length is 16 residues. The CDR3 DNA reads TGCGCCAGCAGCCAAGTCGCGGGGGGGAACACCGGGGAGCTGTTTTTT. Protein sequence: CASSQVAGGNTGELFF.

This rearrangement joins TRBV4-1 to TRBJ2-3, with 8 positions matching TRBD2. V gave up 0 bases and J gave up 7 bases; unmatched junction bases: 12. CDR3 length equals 17 residues. Germline V gives CDR1 MGHRA, CDR2 YSYEKL. The CDR3 nucleotides read TGCGCCAGCAGCCAAGATCAAGTAGCGGGGATTTATTATACGCAGTATTTT. Translated, it gives CASSQDQVAGIYYTQYF.

The chain couples TRBV11-1 to TRBJ1-1; maybe TRBD1 (5 bases). Germline assignment: CDR1 SGHAT and CDR2 FQDESV (reference sequence). The CDR3 totals 13 residues. Trimming shortened V by 5 bases and J by 1 base, and 8 bases separated the two germline ends. The CDR3 sequence is CASSTQGNTEAFF. CDR3 nucleotide sequence: TGTGCCAGCAGCACTCAGGGGAACACTGAAGCTTTCTTT.

The chain uses TRBV19 and TRBJ2-3; possible D gene TRBD1, 6 bases. CDR1 is LNHDA, CDR2 SQIVND, per germline (reference sequence). The germline V and J ends were trimmed by 4 bases and 2 bases, with 10 bases remaining between them. This CDR3 comprises 14 residues. The CDR3 is CASSKGHLTDTQYF. CDR3 nucleotide sequence: TGTGCCAGTAGTAAGGGACACCTCACAGATACGCAGTATTTT.

The chain joins TRBV28 to TRBJ2-7; TRBD2 is a possible D gene (6 bases). This CDR3 is built from 15 residues. Trimming took 8 bases from V and 3 from J, leaving 20 bases between them. CDR1 MDHEN and CDR2 SYDVKM come from the germline V gene. The CDR3: CASRVSRRGVYEQYF. Here the CDR3 DNA reads TGTGCCAGCCGCGTTTCGAGGAGGGGCGTCTACGAGCAGTACTTC.

A few counts support this clone. The chain is built from TRBV7-3 and TRBJ2-7, with D possibly being TRBD2 (5 bases). Trimming took 2 bases from V and 6 from J, leaving 11 bases between them. The CDR3 is made up of 13 amino acids. Germline CDR1 and CDR2: SGHTA and FQGTGA. CDR3 amino acids: CASSLGAEGEQYF. The CDR3 nucleotides are TGTGCCAGCAGCTTAGGTGCTGAGGGCGAGCAGTACTTC.